These 14 T cell receptor beta chains were sequenced from one sample in a study of T-cell memory formation after mild COVID-19. TCRdb re-called the 5' RACE reads with MiXCR, one entry per CDR3 protein. The sample holds 210,000 or so distinct CDR3 sequences, approximately 30% seen once. The sequenced sample was PBMCs or a T cell subset sorted from them (not recorded which). The receptors stem from an adult woman who had mild COVID-19 (a few samples of this study predate the infection). Cell type and time point are not known.

The V gene is TRBV5-1, the J gene TRBJ1-1; D is perhaps TRBD1 (5 bases). The germline V gene encodes CDR1 SGHRS and CDR2 YFSETQ. The V end lost 7 bases, the J end lost 1 base, and 8 bases lay between the germline ends. The CDR3 length is 12 residues. The DNA for the CDR3 is TGCGCCAGCGCGGGGCGGAACACTGAAGCTTTCTTT. Translation gives CASAGRNTEAFF.

The chain combines TRBV12-3 or TRBV12-4 with TRBJ2-1; 8 nucleotides match TRBD2. The V gene end was trimmed by 6 bases and the J gene end by 10 bases; junction bases not matched to a gene: 17. The CDR3 spans 16 residues. The DNA of the CDR3 is TGTGCCAGCAGGCCGGGGACCAGCGGGAGAATGGGGGAGCAGTTCTTC. This translates into CASRPGTSGRMGEQFF.

This chain links TRBV4-1 with TRBJ2-7; 10 nucleotides align to TRBD1. Germline values: CDR1 MGHRA, CDR2 YSYEKL. With 5 bases clipped from V and 5 bases from J, the junction kept 15 bases outside the gene matches. The CDR3 extends over 17 amino acids. CDR3 protein: CASSDLPGTGVSDEQYF. The CDR3 DNA is TGCGCCAGCAGCGACTTACCCGGGACAGGGGTTTCTGACGAGCAGTACTTC.

This clonotype showed up just a few times. This sequence joins TRBV28 and TRBJ2-1; D may be TRBD1 (6 bases). There are 13 residues in the CDR3. Deletions cut 3 bases from V and 9 bases from J, with 12 bases between. Germline V CDR1 and CDR2: MDHEN, SYDVKM. The CDR3 DNA reads as TGTGCCAGCAGTTTCTCCCCCAGGGGTGAGCAGTTCTTC. It translates to CASSFSPRGEQFF.

This clonotype was seen a handful of times. The V call is TRBV11-2, the J call TRBJ2-7; either TRBD1 or TRBD2 may fit D (6 bases each). The CDR3 is 14 amino acids. V was pared by 7 bases and J by 0 bases, with 13 bases between. From germline, CDR1 is SGHAT and CDR2 FQNNGV. The CDR3: CASTVGGSSYEQYF. CDR3 in DNA: TGTGCCAGCACCGTAGGGGGGTCCTCCTACGAGCAGTACTTC.

The chain joins TRBV7-2 to TRBJ2-1, with TRBD2 matching 11 bases. J lost 4 bases, V lost 7 bases, and 6 bases had no gene match. Germline V CDR1 and CDR2: SGHTA, FQGNSA. The CDR3 consists of 15 residues. In nucleotides, the CDR3 is TGTGCCAGCAAATTAGCGGGAGGGCATTACAATGAGCAGTTCTTC. Translation: CASKLAGGHYNEQFF.

This rearrangement joins TRBV12-3 or TRBV12-4 to TRBJ1-2; a possible D gene is TRBD1 (5 bases). V was pared by 4 bases and J by 3 bases, with 12 bases between. The CDR3 sequence is 14 residues long. CDR3 sequence (DNA): TGTGCCAGCAGTTCTGCCAGGGCTTACTATGGCTACACCTTC. Amino acids: CASSSARAYYGYTF.

This clonotype was picked up a small number of times. Its ends do not fully match the called genes, so a read error is possible. J is TRBJ2-4 and V is TRBV2; the D is unclear. The length of the CDR3 is 14 residues. CDR1 is SNHLY and CDR2 is FYNNEI in the germline V gene. CDR3 loop: CASREGLAKNIQYF. Here the CDR3 DNA reads TGTGCCAGCAGGGAAGGGCTAGCCAAAAACATTCAGTACTTC. Looking up the rest from reference TRBV2 and TRBJ2-4 gives the full variable domain: EPEVTQTPSHQVTQMGQEVILRCVPISNHLYFYWYRQILGQKVEFLVSFYNNEISEKSEIFDDQFSVERPDGSNFTLKIRSTKLEDSAMYFCASREGLAKNIQYFGAGTRLSVL.

CDR3 amino acids: CASSGGGTLDTQYF. Written as DNA, the CDR3 is TGCGCCAGCAGCGGCGGAGGGACGCTAGATACGCAGTATTTT. The V gene is TRBV5-1, the J gene TRBJ2-3; possible D gene TRBD2, 6 bases. Per germline, CDR1 SGHRS and CDR2 YFSETQ. Trimming pared 4 bases from V and 5 bases from J, leaving 14 bases between. This CDR3 has 14 residues.

The CDR3: CASSPGTGVGYTF. The CDR3 nucleotides are TGTGCCAGCAGCCCAGGGACGGGTGTAGGCTACACCTTC. The V call is TRBV12-3 or TRBV12-4, the J call TRBJ1-2; a possible D gene is TRBD1 (5 bases). The length of the CDR3 is 13 residues. V lost 6 bases and J lost 8, with 16 bases in between.

This clonotype was observed a handful of times. V and J are TRBV29-1 and TRBJ2-3; 8 bases align to TRBD2. The CDR3 extends over 15 amino acids. Per the germline V gene, CDR1 is SQVTM and CDR2 is ANQGSEA. V trimming: 6 bases; J trimming: 4 bases; junction bases outside the gene matches: 12. CDR3 nucleotide sequence: TGCAGCGTAGGCGGACTAGCCTCAATCCCAGATACGCAGTATTTT. Translating gives CSVGGLASIPDTQYF.

The CDR3 region has the DNA TGCAGTGCTAGAGACCCCCGGGGGAGGGGTTCGGGGAACACTGAAGCTTTCTTT. As protein: CSARDPRGRGSGNTEAFF. The V call is TRBV20-1, the J call TRBJ1-1; possibly TRBD1 for D (5 bases). The CDR3 has 18 amino acids. Trimming pared 0 bases from V and 1 base from J, leaving 21 bases between. Germline V gene data show CDR1 as DFQATT and CDR2 as SNEGSKA (reference sequence).

The CDR3, as DNA: TGCAGCGTTGAGGCTAGCGGGAGTTACGAGCAGTACTTC. As protein: CSVEASGSYEQYF. The chain carries TRBV29-1 and TRBJ2-7, with 10 bases aligning to TRBD2. This CDR3 comprises 13 residues. CDR1 and CDR2 from the germline V gene are SQVTM and ANQGSEA. Losses at the gene ends were 3 bases for V and 4 bases for J; bases not matched to a gene: 3.

This sequence joins TRBV5-6 and TRBJ2-5; 11 nucleotides line up with TRBD1. The CDR3 covers 15 residues. From germline, CDR1 is SGHDT and CDR2 YYEEEE. J lost 5 bases, V lost 3 bases, and 6 bases had no gene match. The CDR3 DNA reads TGTGCCAGCAGCTCCGGGACAGGGGGAGGGGAGACCCAGTACTTC. Protein: CASSSGTGGGETQYF.